Sequencing of this T cell receptor beta chain was carried out in a study of vaccination effects on CD4 cells after COVID-19. Turning to the study itself: Of the BNT162b2 and mRNA-1273 vaccines, participants received two doses of one or the other.

The CDR3 covers 13 residues. The ends were cut back, 5 bases at V and 7 bases at J, with 11 bases in the middle. Germline CDR1 SGHTA, CDR2 FQGNSA. Clones were read by immunoSEQ multiplex PCR, and TCRdb kept only the in-frame ones, dropping some. The data contain around 60,000 clones, roughly three quarters of them seen just once; the ten biggest clones take up around 2.8%. Expansion of antigen-specific CD4+ T cells with viral peptide pools was carried out by the ViraFEST assay before sequencing. Cells that had been cultured for less than 13 days were the source of isolated CD4+ T cells. Negative nucleocapsid antibody tests before and after vaccination confirmed no previous SARS-CoV-2 infection. Each well held 1.5 million to 2 million PBMC cultured with about 10 ug/ml peptides and 8 to 10 IU/ml IL-2. Half-medium replacement with IL-2 medium occurred on days 3 and 7. Overall study findings and caveats: Infection-derived and vaccine-derived clones contracted markedly late after vaccination.

The sample holds a few counts of this clone. Its target is unknown. The source was CD4+ T cells from PBMCs cultured with HCoV-NL63 spike peptides, collected before COVID-19 vaccination. V usage is TRBV7-2 and J usage is TRBJ2-2; the D gene is possibly TRBD1 (6 bases). The clonotype comes from a human donor who received a COVID-19 vaccine. The CDR3 loop reads CASSRQDLGELFF. The CDR3 DNA is TGTGCCAGCAGCCGACAGGACCTCGGGGAGCTGTTTTTT.